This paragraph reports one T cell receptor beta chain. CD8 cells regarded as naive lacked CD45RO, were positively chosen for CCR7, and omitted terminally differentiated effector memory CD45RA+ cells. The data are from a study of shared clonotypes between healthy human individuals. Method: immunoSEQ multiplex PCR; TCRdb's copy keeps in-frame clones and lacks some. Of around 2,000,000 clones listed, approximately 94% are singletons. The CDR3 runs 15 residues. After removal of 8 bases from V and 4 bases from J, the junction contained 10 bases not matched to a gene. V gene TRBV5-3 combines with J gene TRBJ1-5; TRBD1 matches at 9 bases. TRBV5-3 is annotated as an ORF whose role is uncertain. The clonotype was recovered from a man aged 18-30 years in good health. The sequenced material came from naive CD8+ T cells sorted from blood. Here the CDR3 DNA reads TGTGCCAGCAAAAGTAGGACAGGGGTTAATCAGCCCCAGCATTTT. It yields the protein CASKSRTGVNQPQHF.